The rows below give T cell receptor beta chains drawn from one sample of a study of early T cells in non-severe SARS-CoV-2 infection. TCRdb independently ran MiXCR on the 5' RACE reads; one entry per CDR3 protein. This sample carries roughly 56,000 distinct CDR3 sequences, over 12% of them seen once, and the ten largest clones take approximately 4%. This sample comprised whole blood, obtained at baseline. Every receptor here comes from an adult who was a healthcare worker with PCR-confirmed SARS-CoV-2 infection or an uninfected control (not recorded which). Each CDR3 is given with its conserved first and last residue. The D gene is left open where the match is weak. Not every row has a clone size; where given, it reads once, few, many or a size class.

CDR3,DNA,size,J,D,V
CASSPQFVKKTYNEQFF,TGTGCCAGCAGCCCTCAATTTGTGAAGAAAACATACAATGAGCAGTTCTTC,many,TRBJ2-1,-,TRBV3-1
CASRMTGMAEAFF,TGTGCCAGCAGGATGACAGGGATGGCTGAAGCTTTCTTT,many,TRBJ1-1,TRBD1,TRBV27
CASSKVYQDSEGYEQYF,TGTGCCAGCAGCAAAGTTTACCAAGACTCCGAAGGGTACGAGCAGTACTTC,few,TRBJ2-7,-,TRBV21-1
CASSFTLSGGTDTQYF,TGTGCCAGCAGTTTTACTTTGTCAGGGGGGACAGATACGCAGTATTTT,once,TRBJ2-3,-,TRBV28
CASSTGTSGSTDTQYF,TGCGCCAGCAGCACGGGGACTAGCGGGAGCACAGATACGCAGTATTTT,few,TRBJ2-3,TRBD2,TRBV5-1
CSAIKGISVGNTIYF,TGCAGTGCTATAAAGGGGATCTCGGTTGGAAACACCATATATTTT,many,TRBJ1-3,-,TRBV20-1
CASRGLAGGRSSYNEQFF,TGTGCCAGTAGGGGACTAGCGGGGGGCCGGAGCTCCTACAATGAGCAGTTCTTC,-,TRBJ2-1,TRBD2,TRBV19
CASSSPVTFETQYF,TGTGCCAGCAGTTCCCCGGTTACGTTTGAGACCCAGTACTTC,many,TRBJ2-5,-,TRBV6-2/TRBV6-3
CASSQPGALDEQYF,TGTGCCAGCAGCCAACCGGGGGCTTTGGACGAGCAGTACTTC,few,TRBJ2-7,-,TRBV4-2
CASSPLPGPYEQYF,TGTGCCAGCAGCCCCCTTCCGGGGCCCTACGAGCAGTACTTC,-,TRBJ2-7,-,TRBV13
CASSSGTNRYNEQFF,TGTGCCAGCAGCTCCGGGACTAACAGATACAATGAGCAGTTCTTC,many,TRBJ2-1,TRBD2,TRBV13
CASSLSFLAGRPYEQYF,TGTGCCAGCAGCCTTAGTTTTCTAGCGGGAAGACCTTACGAGCAGTACTTC,few,TRBJ2-7,TRBD2,TRBV11-2
CASVGVTDTQYF,TGTGCCAGCGTGGGAGTAACAGATACGCAGTATTTT,few,TRBJ2-3,-,TRBV28
CASSRGSGTGPEKLFF,TGTGCCAGCAGCAGGGGAAGCGGGACAGGGCCTGAAAAACTGTTTTTT,-,TRBJ1-4,TRBD1,TRBV5-5
CASSQVFAQAYEQYF,TGTGCCAGCAGCCAAGTGTTCGCGCAGGCCTACGAGCAGTACTTC,many,TRBJ2-7,-,TRBV4-2
CASSAGRVEQYF,TGTGCCAGCAGCGCCGGCAGGGTCGAGCAGTACTTC,-,TRBJ2-7,-,TRBV7-2
CSVGTSSYEQYF,TGCAGCGTTGGGACTAGCTCCTACGAGCAGTACTTC,-,TRBJ2-7,TRBD2,TRBV29-1
CASSQGLGADTQYF,TGCGCCAGCAGCCAAGGATTAGGGGCCGATACGCAGTATTTT,-,TRBJ2-3,-,TRBV4-1
CSARDLAGGPNTQYF,TGCAGTGCTAGGGACCTAGCGGGAGGGCCAAATACGCAGTATTTT,-,TRBJ2-3,TRBD2,TRBV20-1
CASSDTQGLNEKLFF,TGTGCCAGCTCCGATACACAGGGCCTAAATGAAAAACTGTTTTTT,many,TRBJ1-4,-,TRBV18
CASTSGLSVDTQYF,TGTGCCAGCACCTCGGGACTATCCGTAGATACGCAGTATTTT,many,TRBJ2-3,TRBD2,TRBV12-3/TRBV12-4
CASSWIEAFF,TGTGCCAGCAGCTGGATTGAAGCTTTCTTT,few,TRBJ1-1,-,TRBV6-1
CASSSQAGTSTDTQYF,TGTGCCAGCAGCTCCCAGGCGGGGACTAGCACAGATACGCAGTATTTT,few,TRBJ2-3,-,TRBV7-8
CASSSTGTVRTGTQYF,TGTGCCAGCAGCAGTACCGGGACAGTCCGGACGGGTACGCAGTATTTT,-,TRBJ2-3,TRBD1,TRBV5-6
CASRHRRDSYNEQFF,TGTGCCAGCAGACACCGCCGGGACAGCTACAATGAGCAGTTCTTC,many,TRBJ2-1,TRBD1,TRBV27
CASSPGLAGVGGKNEQFF,TGTGCCAGCAGCCCGGGACTAGCGGGGGTAGGCGGGAAGAATGAGCAGTTCTTC,few,TRBJ2-1,TRBD2,TRBV5-6
CASSQMAGTGGTEAFF,TGTGCCAGCAGCCAAATGGCCGGGACAGGGGGCACTGAAGCTTTCTTT,many,TRBJ1-1,TRBD1,TRBV3-1
CAIRGRLDTGELFF,TGTGCCATCAGAGGTCGTCTCGACACCGGGGAGCTGTTTTTT,-,TRBJ2-2,-,TRBV10-3
CASSPMGTRVNEQYF,TGTGCCAGCTCACCGATGGGGACTAGAGTCAACGAGCAGTACTTC,few,TRBJ2-7,TRBD2,TRBV18
CASSDGQGTNYGYTF,TGTGCCAGCAGCGACGGACAGGGGACTAACTATGGCTACACCTTC,many,TRBJ1-2,TRBD1,TRBV9
CASSQDATPSYEQYF,TGTGCCAGCAGCCAAGATGCGACTCCGTCCTACGAGCAGTACTTC,-,TRBJ2-7,-,TRBV4-2
CASGGQGEGNTIYF,TGTGCCAGCGGAGGACAAGGAGAGGGGAACACCATATATTTT,-,TRBJ1-3,-,TRBV28
CASSPKTGGLETQYF,TGTGCCAGCAGCCCTAAAACAGGGGGCTTAGAGACCCAGTACTTC,few,TRBJ2-5,TRBD1,TRBV7-9
CSARPRNEQFF,TGCAGTGCTAGGCCGCGTAATGAGCAGTTCTTC,few,TRBJ2-1,-,TRBV20-1
CASTLVAGYNEQFF,TGTGCCAGCACTCTAGTAGCTGGCTACAATGAGCAGTTCTTC,many,TRBJ2-1,-,TRBV7-6
CSARRQGAYNSPLHF,TGCAGTGCTAGACGGCAGGGGGCTTATAATTCACCCCTCCACTTT,few,TRBJ1-6,TRBD1,TRBV20-1
CASSSRGRDSPLHF,TGTGCCAGCAGCTCCAGGGGGCGGGATTCACCCCTCCACTTT,-,TRBJ1-6,TRBD1,TRBV6-5
CASTSNTGELFF,TGTGCCAGCACCTCGAACACCGGGGAGCTGTTTTTT,-,TRBJ2-2,-,TRBV27
CASSIAGAAGAKNIQYF,TGTGCCAGTAGTATAGCTGGGGCAGCCGGAGCCAAAAACATTCAGTACTTC,-,TRBJ2-4,-,TRBV19
CASSQGHGSPLHF,TGTGCCAGCAGCCAAGGACATGGTTCACCCCTCCACTTT,-,TRBJ1-6,-,TRBV3-1
CASSFQLAGGSEQYF,TGTGCCAGCAGCTTCCAACTAGCGGGAGGTAGTGAGCAGTACTTC,-,TRBJ2-7,TRBD2,TRBV7-9
CATSGTRSSYEQYF,TGTGCCACCAGTGGAACCAGGAGCTCCTACGAGCAGTACTTC,few,TRBJ2-7,-,TRBV24-1
CASSWTGTSGSGEQFF,TGTGCCAGCAGCTGGACCGGGACTAGCGGGAGTGGTGAGCAGTTCTTC,-,TRBJ2-1,TRBD2,TRBV7-3
CASSFATDTQYF,TGTGCCAGCAGCTTCGCCACAGATACGCAGTATTTT,few,TRBJ2-3,-,TRBV11-2
CAWSQKGGLSGELFF,TGTGCCTGGAGTCAAAAAGGGGGGTTATCCGGGGAGCTGTTTTTT,once,TRBJ2-2,-,TRBV30
CASSLSGYSYEQYF,TGTGCCAGCAGCCTTTCGGGGTATTCCTACGAGCAGTACTTC,-,TRBJ2-7,-,TRBV13
CASSPVGGELFF,TGCGCCAGCAGCCCCGTTGGGGGGGAGCTGTTTTTT,-,TRBJ2-2,-,TRBV4-1
CASSLRQGAGDTIYF,TGTGCCAGCAGTCTTCGACAGGGGGCCGGGGACACCATATATTTT,few,TRBJ1-3,TRBD1,TRBV6-1
CASSQGTEETQYF,TGCGCCAGCAGCCAGGGGACAGAGGAGACCCAGTACTTC,many,TRBJ2-5,TRBD1,TRBV4-1
CASRVGAGTNTGELFF,TGTGCCAGTAGAGTTGGGGCAGGGACAAACACCGGGGAGCTGTTTTTT,-,TRBJ2-2,-,TRBV19
CASSLERVDEQFF,TGTGCCAGCAGCTTGGAACGGGTTGATGAGCAGTTCTTC,few,TRBJ2-1,-,TRBV5-6
CASSLAAASNQPQHF,TGTGCCAGCAGCTTAGCCGCAGCCAGCAATCAGCCCCAGCATTTT,many,TRBJ1-5,-,TRBV7-2
CASSLKQARRYEQYF,TGTGCCAGCAGCTTAAAGCAGGCCCGCCGCTACGAGCAGTACTTC,few,TRBJ2-7,-,TRBV7-9
CSARAWAGGPYF,TGCAGTGCTAGGGCGTGGGCAGGGGGTCCGTACTTC,few,TRBJ2-7,TRBD1,TRBV20-1
CASTPRGGTGRGYTF,TGTGCCAGCACCCCCCGAGGGGGGACGGGTCGTGGCTACACCTTC,many,TRBJ1-2,-,TRBV2
CASSQDGTVRNTEAFF,TGCGCCAGCAGCCAAGATGGGACAGTGAGGAACACTGAAGCTTTCTTT,many,TRBJ1-1,TRBD1,TRBV4-1